The T cell receptor beta chain under discussion was sequenced for a study of CD8+CD57+ T cells in acquired aplastic anemia. Study at large: Each DNA sample taken from sorted CD4+ and CD8+ cells came to 3 to 4 ug on average.

Genomic DNA provided the template from which TCR beta VDJ and CDR3 profiles were obtained. TCRdb analysed the reads with MiXCR anew, one entry per CDR3 protein. The table records 200,000 or so distinct CDR3 sequences, around 66% of them present only once. CDR1 and CDR2 from the germline V gene are SGHTA and FQGNSA. Trimming left V 8 bases short and J 8 bases short, with 19 bases between. CDR3 length: 15 amino acids. This clonotype originated in a human donor with severe aplastic anemia or a healthy control (not recorded which). The gene calls are TRBV7-2 and TRBJ1-6; D not certain. Sequenced material: sorted CD4+, CD8+, or CD8+CD57+ T cells (not recorded which) from PBMCs. The DNA for the CDR3 is TGTGCCAGCGGAGAGATTGGAACAGCTTATTCACCCCTCCACTTT. It yields the protein CASGEIGTAYSPLHF.